These 25 T cell receptor beta chains were sequenced from one sample in a study of spatial heterogeneity in lung cancer. As for time point: sample taken at primary tumor resection. Material for sequencing was whole RNA from tumor, nontumor lung or frozen PBMC, left unsorted. TCRdb re-called the 5' RACE reads through MiXCR, storing one row per CDR3 protein. The sample has tens of thousands of distinct CDR3 sequences; roughly 7% are singletons. The sample was PBMCs, taken at surgery. The receptors shown here come from a female donor with early-stage non-small cell lung cancer.

This clonotype was detected many times. The chain links TRBV7-2 to TRBJ1-1; D ambiguous. This CDR3 has 16 residues. Trimming cost V 2 bases and J 1 base, with 14 bases left between them. Per germline, CDR1 SGHTA and CDR2 FQGNSA. CDR3 sequence (DNA): TGTGCCAGCAGCTTACCCCGACCTTTATCGAACACTGAAGCTTTCTTT. This codes for CASSLPRPLSNTEAFF.

This chain connects TRBV7-3 to TRBJ2-7; a possible D gene is TRBD1 (5 bases). Trimming removed 2 bases from V and 2 bases from J, with 13 bases in between. Germline loops: CDR1 SGHTA, CDR2 FQGTGA. This CDR3 is 15 amino acids long. In DNA, the CDR3 is TGTGCCAGCAGCTTAGGGGCCTCAACAACCTACGAGCAGTACTTC. Protein: CASSLGASTTYEQYF.

A few counts support this clonotype. A much larger clone differs by one base, so this may be a read error. The chain joins TRBV7-3 to TRBJ2-1, with D tentatively TRBD2 (6 bases). Germline-derived CDR1 and CDR2 are SGHTA and FQGTGA. The CDR3 loop spans 13 amino acids. Trimming removed 3 bases from V and 8 bases from J, with 11 bases in between. CDR3 loop: CASSFSRGDEQFF. In DNA form, the CDR3 reads TGTGCCAGCAGCTTCTCGCGCGGGGATGAGCAGTTCTTC. Full variable domain (outside the CDR3, taken from reference TRBV7-3 and TRBJ2-1): GAGVSQTPSNKVTEKGKYVELRCDPISGHTALYWYRQSLGQGPEFLIYFQGTGAADDSGLPNDRFFAVRPEGSVSTLKIQRTERGDSAVYLCASSFSRGDEQFFGPGTRLTVL.

This clonotype was seen many times. The rearrangement links TRBV6-5 to TRBJ2-7; no firm D call. The CDR3 runs to 13 residues. Germline V gene sequence: CDR1 MNHEY, CDR2 SVGAGI. Trimming stripped 7 bases from V and 5 bases from J, with 15 bases between. The CDR3 region has the DNA TGTGCCAGCACCCGCCAATCTTCGGACGAGCAGTACTTC. Its translation: CASTRQSSDEQYF.

This clonotype was detected many times. The chain carries TRBV3-1 and TRBJ2-5; D gene ambiguous. CDR1 and CDR2 from the germline V gene are LGHDT and YNNKEL (reference sequence). This CDR3 region has 15 residues. Deletions cut 0 bases from V and 1 base from J, with 9 bases between. CDR3 bases: TGTGCCAGCAGCCAAGAGATAGGCATCCAAGAGACCCAGTACTTC. As protein: CASSQEIGIQETQYF.

The rearrangement uses TRBV7-2 and TRBJ2-3; D is perhaps TRBD1 (7 bases). Germline V gives CDR1 SGHTA, CDR2 FQGNSA. V was clipped by 5 bases and J by 4 bases, with 16 bases between them. The CDR3 has 15 amino acids. The CDR3 DNA reads TGTGCCAGCAGCCCCGGAGGGGGCTTCGCAGATACGCAGTATTTT. It codes for CASSPGGGFADTQYF.

This clonotype was counted many times. The chain combines TRBV6-5 with TRBJ2-2; D may be TRBD1 (5 bases). The CDR3 runs to 15 residues. The V gene's germline CDR1 is MNHEY and CDR2 SVGAGI. V was pared by 8 bases and J by 0 bases, with 13 bases between. DNA for the CDR3: TGTGCCAGCTCCAAGGGGATGACGAACACCGGGGAGCTGTTTTTT. The encoded protein is CASSKGMTNTGELFF.

Many counts were recorded for this clonotype. The V call is TRBV28, the J call TRBJ2-1; perhaps TRBD2 as D (5 bases). This CDR3 comprises 17 residues. The germline V gene has CDR1 MDHEN and CDR2 SYDVKM. Trimming took off 1 base at V and 6 bases at J, with 19 bases between the two ends. The CDR3 protein is CASSLLSSPAEGNEQFF. The CDR3 region has the DNA TGTGCCAGCAGTTTATTAAGCAGCCCCGCCGAGGGCAATGAGCAGTTCTTC. Combining the CDR3 with reference TRBV28 and TRBJ2-1 gives the whole variable domain DVKVTQSSRYLVKRTGEKVFLECVQDMDHENMFWYRQDPGLGLRLIYFSYDVKMKEKGDIPEGYSVSREKKERFSLILESASTNQTSMYLCASSLLSSPAEGNEQFFGPGTRLTVL.

This clonotype was counted a few times. This rearrangement joins TRBV5-1 to TRBJ1-1; unclear D gene. The ends were cut back, 0 bases at V and 4 bases at J, with 13 bases in the middle. Germline V lookup: CDR1 SGHRS, CDR2 YFSETQ. This CDR3 contains 15 residues. The CDR3 DNA follows: TGCGCCAGCAGCTTGGACCCTCAGAGCCGCACTGAAGCTTTCTTT. This codes for CASSLDPQSRTEAFF. Drawing the rest from reference TRBV5-1 and TRBJ1-1, the complete variable domain is KAGVTQTPRYLIKTRGQQVTLSCSPISGHRSVSWYQQTPGQGLQFLFEYFSETQRNKGNFPGRFSGRQFSNSRSEMNVSTLELGDSALYLCASSLDPQSRTEAFFGQGTRLTVV.

This clonotype was seen more than once but under ten times. The chain is built from TRBV3-1 and TRBJ2-5, with D perhaps being TRBD1 or TRBD2 (6 bases each). The CDR3 length is 13 residues. The germline gives CDR1 LGHDT, CDR2 YNNKEL (reference sequence). Trimming took off 7 bases at V and 3 bases at J, with 12 bases between the two ends. The CDR3 nucleotides are TGTGCCAGCAACCGAAGGGGGGAAGAGACCCAGTACTTC. Protein: CASNRRGEETQYF.

In its sample, this clonotype was seen a few times. The CDR3 spells CASTRQGGSSGANVLTF. In nucleotides, the CDR3 is TGTGCCAGCACCCGACAGGGTGGGAGCTCTGGGGCCAACGTCCTGACTTTC. This chain links TRBV2 with TRBJ2-6; 7 bases align to TRBD1. V lost 7 bases to trimming and J lost 0 bases; unmatched junction nucleotides: 9. CDR3 size: 17 residues. The V gene's germline CDR1 is SNHLY and CDR2 FYNNEI.

In this sample, this clonotype turned up many times. V and J are TRBV4-1 and TRBJ2-3; 11 positions agree with TRBD2. The CDR3 has 16 residues. The V gene's germline CDR1 is MGHRA and CDR2 YSYEKL. V was clipped by 1 base and J by 0 bases; unmatched bases: 0. CDR3: CASSQASGGSTDTQYF. The CDR3 DNA reads as TGCGCCAGCAGCCAAGCTAGCGGGGGGAGCACAGATACGCAGTATTTT.

V gene TRBV5-1 combines with J gene TRBJ2-2; TRBD2 aligns across 9 bases. V lost 7 bases, J lost 1 base, and 8 bases stayed unmatched. CDR1 is SGHRS and CDR2 is YFSETQ in the germline V gene. There are 16 residues in the CDR3. CDR3 amino acids: CASSPRTSENTGELFF. CDR3 nucleotide sequence: TGCGCCAGCTCCCCCCGGACTAGCGAGAACACCGGGGAGCTGTTTTTT.

This clonotype was seen ten or more times. V is TRBV19 and J is TRBJ1-3; D uncertain. Between the trimmed V and J ends, which lost 5 bases and 0 bases, there was a span of 17 bases. CDR1 and CDR2 (germline): LNHDA, SQIVND (reference sequence). CDR3 length: 17 amino acids. CDR3 residues: CASSAEGAGRSGNTIYF. For the CDR3, the DNA is TGTGCCAGTAGTGCCGAAGGAGCCGGCCGCTCTGGAAACACCATATATTTT.

The table lists this clonotype with many counts. V is TRBV28 and J is TRBJ2-7; D possibly corresponds to TRBD1 (5 bases). Trimming left V 5 bases short and J 3 bases short, with 11 bases between. Germline V gives CDR1 MDHEN, CDR2 SYDVKM. The CDR3 is made up of 13 amino acids. CDR3 coding DNA: TGTGCCAGCAGTCGGACACCACGCTACGAGCAGTACTTC. This sequence encodes CASSRTPRYEQYF. Variable domain in full (rest from reference TRBV28 and TRBJ2-7): DVKVTQSSRYLVKRTGEKVFLECVQDMDHENMFWYRQDPGLGLRLIYFSYDVKMKEKGDIPEGYSVSREKKERFSLILESASTNQTSMYLCASSRTPRYEQYFGPGTRLTVT.

The chain couples TRBV6-1 to TRBJ2-5; D ambiguous. CDR1 is MNHNS and CDR2 is SASEGT in the germline V gene. V was trimmed by 8 bases and J by 2 bases, leaving 6 bases between them. This CDR3 has 11 residues. The CDR3 DNA is TGTGCCAGCCGGAGTCAAGAGACCCAGTACTTC. It is translated as CASRSQETQYF.

This clonotype was recorded at least ten times. This sequence joins TRBV6-1 and TRBJ2-7, with D hard to call. Germline lookup yields CDR1 MNHNS and CDR2 SASEGT. There are 11 residues in the CDR3. Trimming took 5 bases from V and 12 from J, leaving 14 bases between them. Written as DNA, the CDR3 is TGTGCCAGCAGTTTTTTCACGAGCACGTACTTC. This sequence encodes CASSFFTSTYF.

The V gene is TRBV7-9, the J gene TRBJ2-6, with D possibly matching TRBD2 (5 bases). The V end lost 3 bases, the J end lost 0 bases, and 21 bases lay between the germline ends. Germline V gene data show CDR1 as SEHNR and CDR2 as FQNEAQ (reference sequence). This CDR3 is built from 20 residues. CDR3 residues: CASSLDLVRASSSGANVLTF. CDR3 coding DNA: TGTGCCAGCAGCTTGGATTTAGTGAGGGCTAGCTCCTCTGGGGCCAACGTCCTGACTTTC.

This clonotype occurred many times. The chain couples TRBV10-2 to TRBJ2-7; 9 nucleotides agree with TRBD1. CDR1 is WSHSY and CDR2 is SAAADI in the germline V gene. The CDR3 is made up of 14 amino acids. V lost 4 bases and J lost 5; bases outside the gene matches: 6. CDR3 protein: CASSGTGGKDEQYF. As DNA, the CDR3 is TGCGCCAGCAGTGGTACAGGGGGCAAAGACGAGCAGTACTTC.

This clonotype was counted a few times. This sequence joins TRBV20-1 and TRBJ2-7, with D unresolved. CDR1 DFQATT and CDR2 SNEGSKA come from the germline V gene (reference sequence). The CDR3 is made up of 13 amino acids. Trimming removed 1 base from V and 4 bases from J, with 11 bases in between. CDR3 nucleotide sequence: TGCAGTGCTAGAGGACCAGGCTCGTACGAGCAGTACTTC. It encodes CSARGPGSYEQYF.

This clonotype came up many times. The chain carries TRBV18 and TRBJ1-1; D remains ambiguous. CDR1 KGHSH and CDR2 LQKENI come from the germline V gene. This CDR3 has 14 amino acids. The ends were cut back, 1 base at V and 5 bases at J, with 11 bases in the middle. The CDR3 DNA follows: TGTGCCAGCTCACCACTACCAAGGGTAACTGAAGCTTTCTTT. This gives the protein CASSPLPRVTEAFF. The full variable domain, rest sourced from reference TRBV18 and TRBJ1-1, is NAGVMQNPRHLVRRRGQEARLRCSPMKGHSHVYWYRQLPEEGLKFMVYLQKENIIDESGMPKERFSAEFPKEGPSILRIQQVVRGDSAAYFCASSPLPRVTEAFFGQGTRLTVV.

The chain carries TRBV29-1 and TRBJ1-2; TRBD1 matches at 8 bases. The CDR3 loop spans 12 amino acids. Germline V gene lookup returns CDR1 SQVTM and CDR2 ANQGSEA. Unmatched junction bases numbered 6, after V lost 5 bases and J lost 7 bases. The CDR3: CSVQGAHRGYTF. The CDR3 DNA reads as TGCAGCGTTCAGGGGGCGCACCGTGGCTACACCTTC.

J is TRBJ2-5 and V is TRBV7-3; D perhaps matches TRBD2 (6 bases). The CDR3 is 15 residues long. CDR1 and CDR2 from the germline V gene are SGHTA and FQGTGA. V lost 4 bases, J lost 7 bases, and 19 bases lay in between. CDR3 nucleotides: TGTGCCAGCAGCTCCCGGCCATGGGGAGGAGGGACCCAGTACTTC. Its translation: CASSSRPWGGGTQYF.

This clonotype was seen ten or more times. The rearrangement joins TRBV3-1 to TRBJ1-2; D is uncertain. The V end lost 1 base, the J end lost 7 bases, and 13 bases lay between the germline ends. The germline gives CDR1 LGHDT, CDR2 YNNKEL (reference sequence). CDR3 length equals 14 residues. The CDR3 coding sequence is TGTGCCAGCAGCCAAGGGAGGTCCAGGAGTGGCTACACCTTC. Translated, it gives CASSQGRSRSGYTF.

This clonotype was detected a few times. This sequence joins TRBV20-1 and TRBJ1-6; D is unclear. The length of the CDR3 is 13 residues. Deletions cut 5 bases from V and 16 bases from J, with 21 bases between. CDR1 DFQATT and CDR2 SNEGSKA come from the germline V gene (reference sequence). The CDR3 DNA reads TGCAGTGCTCCCGGGCCCGGAGGCGTTGAGCTCCACTTT. Amino acids: CSAPGPGGVELHF.